One and the same sample provided the 16 T cell receptor beta chains below, sequenced in a study of T cell changes during pregnancy in multiple sclerosis. Data came from immunoSEQ multiplex PCR; TCRdb stores just in-frame clones and leaves some out. The sample has about 49,000 clones, about 91% seen once. The input for sequencing was peripheral blood, taken after pregnancy. These receptors were taken from a female donor with multiple sclerosis, enrolled in a pregnancy study.

Regarding this clone: A read error may produce the germline difference seen at one junction end. The chain couples TRBV19 to TRBJ2-5; 7 bases are a match to TRBD2. CDR1 and CDR2 from the germline V gene are LNHDA and SQIVND (reference sequence). CDR3 length: 13 residues. The DNA of the CDR3 is TGTGCCAGTAAGGAGCGGGGAAGAGAGGCCCAGTACTTC. This sequence encodes CASKERGREAQYF.

The V gene is TRBV5-1, the J gene TRBJ2-3, with 10 bases identical to TRBD1. This CDR3 is built from 15 residues. After removal of 4 bases from V and 8 bases from J, the junction contained 10 bases not matched to a gene. Germline CDR1 SGHRS, CDR2 YFSETQ. The CDR3 loop is CASSLEGQGLATQYF. The CDR3 bases are TGCGCCAGCAGCCTTGAGGGACAGGGGTTAGCTACGCAGTATTTT.

This chain joins TRBV14 and TRBJ1-2, with 8 nucleotides matching TRBD1. CDR1 is SGHDN and CDR2 is FVKESK in the germline V gene. The CDR3 covers 13 residues. Trimming removed 4 bases from V and 7 bases from J; junction bases left unmatched: 5. The CDR3 reads CASSPWTGSGYTF. The CDR3, as DNA: TGTGCCAGCAGCCCTTGGACAGGGAGTGGCTACACCTTC.

The rearrangement joins TRBV4-2 to TRBJ1-1; tentative D call: TRBD1 (5 bases). CDR3 length: 16 amino acids. The germline V gene has CDR1 LGHNA and CDR2 YNFKEQ. Trimming cost V 0 bases and J 6 bases, with 17 bases left between them. The CDR3 region is CASSQEGGLGDPEAFF. The CDR3 DNA is TGTGCCAGCAGCCAAGAGGGGGGACTCGGCGATCCTGAAGCTTTCTTT.

The chain is built from TRBV9 and TRBJ2-7, with D tentatively TRBD2 (7 bases). V lost 3 bases to trimming and J lost 0 bases, with 16 bases between them. The V gene's germline CDR1 is SGDLS and CDR2 YYNGEE. This CDR3 has 16 amino acids. In DNA form, the CDR3 reads TGTGCCAGCAGCGGACGGGGGCGGGACTACTCCTACGAGCAGTACTTC. As protein: CASSGRGRDYSYEQYF.

The J gene is TRBJ1-2, the V gene TRBV28; no definite D call. Germline-derived CDR1 and CDR2 are MDHEN and SYDVKM. CDR3 length equals 14 residues. V shed 0 bases and J shed 2 bases, with 7 bases lying between them. The CDR3 region has the DNA TGTGCCAGCAGTTTATGGGCAGAAAACTATGGCTACACCTTC. Its protein is CASSLWAENYGYTF.

V usage is TRBV4-2 and J usage is TRBJ1-5; 9 nucleotides match TRBD1. V shed 3 bases and J 5 bases; nucleotides not matched to a gene: 8. Germline V gene sequence: CDR1 LGHNA, CDR2 YNFKEQ. The CDR3 has 16 amino acids. In nucleotides, the CDR3 is TGTGCCAGCAGCCATCGACAGGGGGTGTCAGATCAGCCCCAGCATTTT. Translating gives CASSHRQGVSDQPQHF.

The CDR3 nucleotides are TGTGCCAGCAGTTTGCTAGCGGGGGCCACAGATACGCAGTATTTT. Translation: CASSLLAGATDTQYF. The rearrangement joins TRBV6-4 to TRBJ2-3, with 10 bases that match TRBD2. Per germline, CDR1 MRHNA and CDR2 SNTAGT. The CDR3 covers 15 residues. J was trimmed by 2 bases and V by 5 bases; bases with no gene match: 4.

The rearrangement links TRBV29-1 to TRBJ1-4, with a weak D call TRBD1 (6 bases). Germline-derived CDR1 and CDR2 are SQVTM and ANQGSEA. The CDR3 sequence is 13 residues long. V was shortened by 4 bases and J by 5 bases, with 11 bases between the two germline ends. The CDR3 sequence: CSVVGQTNEKLFF. CDR3 nucleotide sequence: TGCAGCGTTGTCGGACAGACGAATGAAAAACTGTTTTTT.

This chain links TRBV7-3 with TRBJ1-1, with 10 bases that match TRBD1. This CDR3 is built from 13 residues. V trimming: 7 bases; J trimming: 8 bases; junction bases outside the gene matches: 7. Germline lookup yields CDR1 SGHTA and CDR2 FQGTGA. The CDR3 loop is CASNNDRGREAFF. CDR3 bases: TGTGCCAGCAACAATGACAGGGGGCGCGAAGCTTTCTTT.

The rearrangement joins TRBV14 to TRBJ2-4; TRBD1 aligns across 7 bases. The CDR3 sequence is 19 residues long. Unmatched junction bases numbered 19, after V lost 1 base and J lost 7 bases. Germline CDR1 and CDR2: SGHDN and FVKESK. Written as DNA, the CDR3 is TGTGCCAGCAGCCAAGCAGCCACACAGGGGAGTTCCCTCGGCAACATTCAGTACTTC. It codes for CASSQAATQGSSLGNIQYF.

The V call is TRBV28, the J call TRBJ2-6, with a tentative D call TRBD2 (5 bases). CDR3 length equals 15 residues. Deletions cut 3 bases from V and 0 bases from J, with 6 bases between. Germline assignment: CDR1 MDHEN and CDR2 SYDVKM. In DNA form, the CDR3 reads TGTGCCAGCAGTTTGGCGGGCTCTGGGGCCAACGTCCTGACTTTC. Translation gives CASSLAGSGANVLTF. The whole variable domain, remainder taken from reference TRBV28 and TRBJ2-6, is DVKVTQSSRYLVKRTGEKVFLECVQDMDHENMFWYRQDPGLGLRLIYFSYDVKMKEKGDIPEGYSVSREKKERFSLILESASTNQTSMYLCASSLAGSGANVLTFGAGSRLTVL.

This chain links TRBV19 with TRBJ1-1; the D gene is possibly TRBD1 (5 bases). V gave up 7 bases and J gave up 0 bases, with 15 bases separating them. The germline V gene has CDR1 LNHDA and CDR2 SQIVND (reference sequence). This CDR3 spans 15 amino acids. The CDR3 sequence is CASIPGEGLNTEAFF. The CDR3 DNA is TGTGCCAGTATCCCGGGGGAAGGGCTGAACACTGAAGCTTTCTTT.

In DNA, the CDR3 is TGTGCCAGCAGAATAAAGACAGGAGTGAACACTGAAGCTTTCTTT. Encoded protein: CASRIKTGVNTEAFF. The V and J genes are TRBV2 and TRBJ1-1; D may be TRBD1 (6 bases). The CDR3 has 15 amino acids. Germline lookup yields CDR1 SNHLY and CDR2 FYNNEI. V was trimmed by 6 bases and J by 0 bases, leaving 14 bases between them.

The chain carries TRBV7-3 and TRBJ2-5; 12 nucleotides align to TRBD1. The CDR3 extends over 19 amino acids. Germline V gene data show CDR1 as SGHTA and CDR2 as FQGTGA. J gave up 0 bases and V 1 base, and 9 bases lay outside the gene matches. The CDR3 region is CASSLKGTGGQGYQETQYF. Here the CDR3 DNA reads TGTGCCAGCAGCTTAAAAGGGACAGGGGGCCAGGGGTACCAAGAGACCCAGTACTTC.

The table lists this clone with a count of one. This chain links TRBV19 with TRBJ1-2; D is possibly TRBD1 (5 bases). Germline CDR1 and CDR2: LNHDA and SQIVND (reference sequence). This CDR3 is 12 amino acids long. V gave up 3 bases and J gave up 8 bases, with 10 bases separating them. CDR3 nucleotides: TGTGCCAGTAGTATTGGGGCTCAAGGCTACACCTTC. It yields the protein CASSIGAQGYTF.